The 5 T cell receptor beta chains presented below share a single source sample, sequenced in a study of blood T cells in healthy people across ages. Using a J-beta primer mix together with a sample-barcoded 5' primer, a second PCR was run for roughly 6 to 12 cycles. Each CDR3 protein gets one entry after TCRdb re-called the 5' RACE reads with MiXCR. The sample lists approximately 800,000 distinct CDR3 sequences, around 68% occurring once. Material for sequencing was blood. The receptors come from a young man in good health.

This clonotype has a handful of counts. J is TRBJ2-5 and V is TRBV20-1; 8 nucleotides align to TRBD1. Judging by the DNA end, TRBJ2-7 fits better; the J call may be wrong. Germline CDR1 and CDR2: DFQATT and SNEGSKA (reference sequence). The CDR3 sequence is 14 residues long. The CDR3 bases are TGCAGTGCTAGAGATCCCGGGACAGGAGCCGAGCAGTACTTC. Amino acid sequence: CSARDPGTGAEQYF.

This clonotype was picked up a small number of times. V usage is TRBV4-2 and J usage is TRBJ1-6; no clear D gene. V lost 1 base, J lost 11 bases, and 6 bases lay in between. Per germline, CDR1 LGHNA and CDR2 YNFKEQ. The CDR3 covers 12 residues. CDR3 DNA: TGTGCCAGCAGCCAAGGACGGACACCCCTCCACTTT. Protein: CASSQGRTPLHF.

V gene TRBV10-3 combines with J gene TRBJ2-4; 8 nucleotides match TRBD1. The DNA end lines up better with TRBJ2-7; the J call may be wrong. Per the germline V gene, CDR1 is ENHRY and CDR2 is SYGVKD. This CDR3 spans 12 amino acids. For the CDR3, the DNA is TGTGCCATCAGAACTGACAGGGGCGAGCAGTACTTC. It translates to CAIRTDRGEQYF.

The rearrangement uses TRBV6-6 and TRBJ2-5, with D possibly TRBD2 on 7 matching bases. Matching the DNA end better, TRBJ2-7 makes the J call doubtful. CDR1 and CDR2 from the germline V gene are MNHNY and SVGAGI (reference sequence). This CDR3 has 14 amino acids. The CDR3 sequence is CASTRGGVAYEQYF. The CDR3 coding sequence is TGTGCCAGCACCCGAGGGGGGGTCGCCTACGAGCAGTACTTC.

Only a few counts were recorded for this clonotype. The CDR3, as DNA: TGTGCCAGCAAGGACTCCTCCTACGAGCAGTACTTC. It encodes CASKDSSYEQYF. The V and J genes are TRBV28 and TRBJ2-7; D possibly corresponds to TRBD2 (5 bases). Germline assignment: CDR1 MDHEN and CDR2 SYDVKM. The V end was cut by 7 bases, the J end by 0 bases, with 7 bases between. The CDR3 spans 12 residues. The entire variable domain, with the rest obtained from reference TRBV28 and TRBJ2-7, is as follows: DVKVTQSSRYLVKRTGEKVFLECVQDMDHENMFWYRQDPGLGLRLIYFSYDVKMKEKGDIPEGYSVSREKKERFSLILESASTNQTSMYLCASKDSSYEQYFGPGTRLTVT.